The 24 T cell receptor beta chains reported below all come from one sample, sequenced in a study of T cell responses to AZD1222 COVID-19 vaccine. Sequencing was performed with immunoSEQ multiplex PCR; in TCRdb, only in-frame clones are kept and a portion is missing. The sample has 80,000 to 100,000 clones, around 92% seen once. This sample comprised peripheral blood, obtained on day 0 of MenACWY control vaccination. These receptors were obtained from an adult in good health.

The rearrangement joins TRBV20-1 to TRBJ1-3; D is perhaps TRBD1 (6 bases). V gave up 3 bases and J gave up 0 bases, with 15 bases separating them. Germline V gene data show CDR1 as DFQATT and CDR2 as SNEGSKA (reference sequence). This CDR3 has 16 amino acids. In nucleotides, the CDR3 is TGCAGTGCTAGTCCCTCGTCGACAGGCTCTGGAAACACCATATATTTT. Amino acids: CSASPSSTGSGNTIYF.

J is TRBJ2-1 and V is TRBV6-4, with 14 nucleotides matching TRBD2. This CDR3 contains 15 residues. After removal of 4 bases from V and 8 bases from J, the junction contained 4 bases not matched to a gene. The V gene's germline CDR1 is MRHNA and CDR2 SNTAGT. CDR3 nucleotides: TGTGCCAGCAGTGGGACTAGCGGGGGGTCGGATGAGCAGTTCTTC. Translated, it gives CASSGTSGGSDEQFF.

The genes are TRBV7-2 and TRBJ2-5, with 9 bases lining up with TRBD2. V was pared by 2 bases and J by 5 bases, with 0 bases of the junction left unmatched. CDR1 and CDR2 (germline): SGHTA, FQGNSA. The length of the CDR3 is 13 residues. CDR3 protein: CASSLSGGETQYF. Here the CDR3 DNA reads TGTGCCAGCAGCTTAAGCGGGGGGGAGACCCAGTACTTC. Full variable domain (missing parts from reference TRBV7-2 and TRBJ2-5): GAGVSQSPSNKVTEKGKDVELRCDPISGHTALYWYRQSLGQGLEFLIYFQGNSAPDKSGLPSDRFSAERTGGSVSTLTIQRTQQEDSAVYLCASSLSGGETQYFGPGTRLLVL.

This chain links TRBV4-3 with TRBJ2-1; D uncertain. The CDR3 spans 13 residues. CDR1 and CDR2 from the germline V gene are LGHNA and YSLEER. Between the trimmed V and J ends, which lost 0 bases and 8 bases, there was a span of 8 bases. Here the CDR3 reads CASSQDRPDEQFF. CDR3 in DNA: TGCGCCAGCAGCCAAGATCGCCCGGATGAGCAGTTCTTC.

The chain uses TRBV28 and TRBJ1-1, with TRBD1 matching over 7 bases. The CDR3 runs to 12 residues. CDR1 and CDR2 from the germline V gene are MDHEN and SYDVKM. V trimming: 2 bases; J trimming: 10 bases; junction bases outside the gene matches: 4. CDR3 in amino acids: CASSLTGETAFF. Written as DNA, the CDR3 is TGTGCCAGCAGTTTAACAGGGGAAACAGCTTTCTTT.

The gene calls are TRBV7-9 and TRBJ2-7, with TRBD2 matching over 7 bases. Germline-derived CDR1 and CDR2 are SEHNR and FQNEAQ (reference sequence). J was trimmed by 2 bases and V by 8 bases; bases with no gene match: 9. The CDR3 sequence is 14 residues long. The CDR3 region has the DNA TGTGCCAGCCAAAGCGGGGCCTTGGCCTACGAGCAGTACTTC. Its protein product is CASQSGALAYEQYF.

The genes are TRBV6-5 and TRBJ2-3, with TRBD2 matching 8 bases. The junction had 5 bases not matched to a gene; V was cut back by 0 bases and J by 3 bases. The CDR3 loop spans 16 amino acids. From germline, CDR1 is MNHEY and CDR2 SVGAGI. Here the CDR3 reads CASSYSGGGYTDTQYF. The CDR3 region has the DNA TGTGCCAGCAGTTACTCGGGCGGGGGGTATACAGATACGCAGTATTTT.

This clone was detected only a few times. V gene TRBV6-4 combines with J gene TRBJ1-1, with D possibly TRBD1 on 5 matching bases. Germline CDR1 is MRHNA and CDR2 is SNTAGT. This CDR3 is built from 14 residues. Trimming took 5 bases from V and 4 from J, leaving 14 bases between them. The CDR3 bases are TGTGCCAGCAGTCGTGGAGGGGAAGTCACTGAAGCTTTCTTT. It encodes CASSRGGEVTEAFF.

This clone was picked up one time. V gene TRBV5-6 combines with J gene TRBJ2-1; TRBD2 matches at 9 bases. Trimming cost V 0 bases and J 1 base; bases outside gene matches: 5. CDR1 and CDR2 (germline): SGHDT, YYEEEE. The CDR3 is 17 residues long. CDR3 region: CASSLAGSGGSYNEQFF. In DNA form, the CDR3 reads TGTGCCAGCAGCTTGGCAGGAAGCGGGGGGTCCTACAATGAGCAGTTCTTC.

This clone has only one observation. The J gene is TRBJ2-1, the V gene TRBV4-3; D gene uncertain. V was cut by 0 bases and J by 4 bases, with 10 bases left in between. There are 15 residues in the CDR3. Germline assignment: CDR1 LGHNA and CDR2 YSLEER. DNA of the CDR3: TGCGCCAGCAGCCAAGATCTACCCGTATACAATGAGCAGTTCTTC. Encoded protein: CASSQDLPVYNEQFF.

The chain is built from TRBV3-1 (or the pseudogene TRBV3-2) and TRBJ2-1; 7 bases match TRBD2. The CDR3 is 14 residues long. V lost 1 base to trimming and J lost 10 bases; unmatched junction nucleotides: 7. The germline CDR1 and CDR2 sequences are LGHDT and YNNKEL (reference sequence). The CDR3 loop is CASSQGGGPQEQFF. The CDR3 nucleotides are TGTGCCAGCAGCCAAGGCGGGGGACCTCAAGAGCAGTTCTTC.

The chain links TRBV27 to TRBJ2-1; 10 nucleotides match TRBD2. V lost 4 bases to trimming and J lost 9 bases; unmatched junction nucleotides: 9. CDR1 is MNHEY, CDR2 SMNVEV, per germline (reference sequence). The CDR3 is 15 amino acids. This CDR3 is CASSYTLAGPFEQFF. The CDR3 nucleotides are TGTGCCAGCAGTTATACACTAGCGGGGCCTTTTGAGCAGTTCTTC.

This rearrangement joins TRBV3-1 (or the pseudogene TRBV3-2) to TRBJ1-6; no definite D call. Deletions cut 4 bases from V and 4 bases from J, with 14 bases between. The CDR3 is 16 residues long. CDR1 LGHDT and CDR2 YNNKEL come from the germline V gene (reference sequence). The CDR3 DNA reads as TGTGCCAGCAGCCGAGTACAGCTACAGTATAATTCACCCCTCCACTTT. Its translation is CASSRVQLQYNSPLHF.

This chain links TRBV6-2 or TRBV6-3 with TRBJ2-7; 10 positions match TRBD2. Germline V gene data show CDR1 as MNHEY and CDR2 as SVGEGT. After removal of 2 bases from V and 2 bases from J, the junction contained 12 bases not matched to a gene. This CDR3 spans 18 amino acids. The CDR3 DNA is TGTGCCAGCAGTTACCTCCCTATGCCTAGCGGGGGACCCTACGAGCAGTACTTC. This encodes CASSYLPMPSGGPYEQYF.

This chain connects TRBV9 to TRBJ2-5, with 7 nucleotides matching TRBD2. The CDR3 extends over 19 amino acids. Trimming removed 0 bases from V and 4 bases from J; junction bases left unmatched: 18. Germline loops: CDR1 SGDLS, CDR2 YYNGEE. The CDR3 loop reads CASSVGRGYRGFDGETQYF. The DNA of the CDR3 is TGTGCCAGCAGCGTAGGGCGGGGGTACCGGGGTTTCGATGGAGAGACCCAGTACTTC.

V is TRBV7-9 and J is TRBJ2-1; D might be TRBD2 (5 bases). Germline values: CDR1 SEHNR, CDR2 FQNEAQ (reference sequence). The CDR3 totals 15 residues. The V gene lost 0 bases and the J gene lost 9 bases, with 15 bases spanning the gap. In nucleotides, the CDR3 is TGTGCCAGCAGCTTAGCCAACCGAGGAGGAAGTGAGCAGTTCTTC. It yields the protein CASSLANRGGSEQFF.

The chain links TRBV7-2 to TRBJ2-7, with D possibly TRBD1 on 5 matching bases. Looked up from germline, CDR1 is SGHTA and CDR2 is FQGNSA. The germline V and J ends were trimmed by 5 bases and 10 bases, with 15 bases remaining between them. The CDR3 extends over 12 amino acids. DNA of the CDR3: TGTGCCAGCAGCCCCCGGCAGGGAATACAGTACTTC. Translated, it gives CASSPRQGIQYF. The whole variable domain, filled in from reference TRBV7-2 and TRBJ2-7, reads GAGVSQSPSNKVTEKGKDVELRCDPISGHTALYWYRQSLGQGLEFLIYFQGNSAPDKSGLPSDRFSAERTGGSVSTLTIQRTQQEDSAVYLCASSPRQGIQYFGPGTRLTVT.

J is TRBJ2-3 and V is TRBV28; perhaps TRBD2 as D (6 bases). Trimming removed 3 bases at V and 4 bases at J, with 14 bases between. Germline V gene sequence: CDR1 MDHEN, CDR2 SYDVKM. This CDR3 region has 15 residues. CDR3 region: CASSFMRGGADTQYF. The CDR3 region has the DNA TGTGCCAGCAGTTTTATGCGGGGAGGAGCAGATACGCAGTATTTT.

V is TRBV6-6 and J is TRBJ1-6; 7 positions match TRBD1. Germline CDR1 is MNHNY and CDR2 is SVGAGI (reference sequence). V lost 5 bases and J lost 8; bases outside the gene matches: 6. This CDR3 is built from 14 residues. Here the CDR3 reads CASSPDRVYSPLHF. The CDR3 DNA reads TGTGCCAGCAGTCCTGACAGGGTTTATTCACCCCTCCACTTT.

On this clone itself: The sample has other DNA sequences that encode this CDR3 too. The V gene is TRBV7-9, the J gene TRBJ1-2; no clear D gene. The CDR3 contains 12 residues. Deletions cut 1 base from V and 7 bases from J, with 7 bases between. Germline V gene lookup returns CDR1 SEHNR and CDR2 FQNEAQ (reference sequence). The CDR3: CASSLGPGGYTF. The CDR3, as DNA: TGTGCCAGCAGCTTAGGTCCGGGTGGCTACACCTTC.

The rearrangement links TRBV6-2 or TRBV6-3 to TRBJ1-6; D is possibly TRBD1 (6 bases). The length of the CDR3 is 20 residues. The germline V gene encodes CDR1 MNHEY and CDR2 SVGEGT. The germline V and J ends were trimmed by 6 bases and 7 bases, with 31 bases remaining between them. This chain's CDR3 is CASSLWRGLAGGTMNSPLHF. The CDR3 DNA follows: TGTGCCAGCAGCCTATGGCGGGGGCTGGCGGGAGGTACTATGAATTCACCCCTCCACTTT.

The chain combines TRBV7-9 with TRBJ2-3, with 9 bases matching TRBD2. The V segment lost 5 bases and the J segment 0 bases; nucleotides outside the gene matches: 3. The CDR3 consists of 15 residues. Germline V gene lookup returns CDR1 SEHNR and CDR2 FQNEAQ (reference sequence). The CDR3, as DNA: TGTGCCAGCAGCCCAAGCGGGAGGAGCACAGATACGCAGTATTTT. Encoded protein: CASSPSGRSTDTQYF.

The chain joins TRBV4-3 to TRBJ1-2, with D perhaps TRBD1 (5 bases). The germline CDR1 and CDR2 sequences are LGHNA and YSLEER. The V gene lost 0 bases and the J gene lost 8 bases, with 16 bases spanning the gap. The CDR3 extends over 15 amino acids. The CDR3 nucleotides are TGCGCCAGCAGCCAAGATATCAGTCAGGGCGTCGGCTACACCTTC. Amino acids: CASSQDISQGVGYTF.

The chain employs TRBV7-2 and TRBJ1-3; tentatively, D is TRBD1 (5 bases). V lost 1 base and J lost 0, with 10 bases in between. This CDR3 comprises 16 residues. In germline, CDR1 is SGHTA, CDR2 FQGNSA. The CDR3 protein is CASSLVRRGSGNTIYF. The CDR3 coding sequence is TGTGCCAGCAGCTTAGTACGGAGGGGCTCTGGAAACACCATATATTTT.